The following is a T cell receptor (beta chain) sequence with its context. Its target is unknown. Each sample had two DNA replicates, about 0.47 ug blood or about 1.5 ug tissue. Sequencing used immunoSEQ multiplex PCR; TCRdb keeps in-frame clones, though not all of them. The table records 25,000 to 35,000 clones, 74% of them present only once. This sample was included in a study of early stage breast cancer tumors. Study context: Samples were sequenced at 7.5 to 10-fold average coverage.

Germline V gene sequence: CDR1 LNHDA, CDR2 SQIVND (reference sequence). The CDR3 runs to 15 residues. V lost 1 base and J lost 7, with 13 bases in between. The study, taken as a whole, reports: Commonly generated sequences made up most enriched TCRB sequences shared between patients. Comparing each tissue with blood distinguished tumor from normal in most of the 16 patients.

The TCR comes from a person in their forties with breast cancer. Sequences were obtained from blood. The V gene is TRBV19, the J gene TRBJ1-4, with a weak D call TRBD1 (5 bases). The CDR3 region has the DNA TGTGCCAGTAGTATAGTGAAGGGGCGGGCTGAAAAACTGTTTTTT. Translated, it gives CASSIVKGRAEKLFF.